This T cell receptor beta chain is from a study of human thymus T cells. Notes on this clone: Its antigen is undetermined.

Genomic DNA was extracted from every available blood leukocyte. CDR3 length: 15 residues. CDR1 SGHTA and CDR2 FQGNSA come from the germline V gene. Trimming removed 1 base from V and 0 bases from J, with 4 bases in between. Findings of the study overall: Among thymic and blood repertoires, usage of V and J genes appeared biased.

Libraries were prepared by immunoSEQ multiplex PCR; TCRdb keeps only in-frame clonotypes and omits some of them. The table has fewer than 55,000 clones, 85% to 95% seen once. The source is a boy in the first two years of life with a congenital heart defect but otherwise immunologically healthy. The chain is built from TRBV7-2 and TRBJ1-6; D remains ambiguous. Sample: blood. The CDR3 DNA sequence: TGTGCCAGCAGCTTAGTGGGCTCCTATAATTCACCCCTCCACTTT. Its translation is CASSLVGSYNSPLHF.